This T cell receptor (beta chain) was recorded in a study of blood T cell repertoires in COVID-19. Study overall: From the United States, Italy and Spain came samples of acute and convalescent COVID-19. PBMCs, B-cell-depleted T cells, or T cells were the source of the cDNA or gDNA that made up the material.

As handled by the study authors: Estimation of nucleated cell counts was performed using reference gene primer amplification. TCRdb's table, derived via immunoSEQ multiplex PCR, lists solely in-frame clones and lacks some. That table furnishes V, J and clone size, whereas the DNA furnished D and trimming. This table holds 100,000 to 150,000 clones, approximately 82% found once. The CDR3 consists of 15 residues. Germline CDR1 and CDR2: SGDLS and YYNGEE. The V and J ends lost 4 bases and 0 bases respectively, with 11 bases between them. Source material: peripheral blood. The receptor was isolated from an elderly man with active or convalescent COVID-19. V gene TRBV9 combines with J gene TRBJ2-1; perhaps TRBD1 as D (5 bases). The CDR3 spells CASSPQGSSYNEQFF. The DNA of the CDR3 is TGTGCCAGCAGCCCCCAGGGAAGCTCCTACAATGAGCAGTTCTTC.